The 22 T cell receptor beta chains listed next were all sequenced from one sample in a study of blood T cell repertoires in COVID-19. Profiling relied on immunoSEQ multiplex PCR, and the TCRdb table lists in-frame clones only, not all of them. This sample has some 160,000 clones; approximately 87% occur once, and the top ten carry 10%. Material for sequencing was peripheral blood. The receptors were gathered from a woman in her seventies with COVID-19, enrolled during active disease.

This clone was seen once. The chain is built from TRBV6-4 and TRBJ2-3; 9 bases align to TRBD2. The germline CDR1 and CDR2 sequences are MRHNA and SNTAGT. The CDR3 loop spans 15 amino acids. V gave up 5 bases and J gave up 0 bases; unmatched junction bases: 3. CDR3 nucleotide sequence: TGTGCCAGCAGTTTACTAGCGGGCAGCACAGATACGCAGTATTTT. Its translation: CASSLLAGSTDTQYF.

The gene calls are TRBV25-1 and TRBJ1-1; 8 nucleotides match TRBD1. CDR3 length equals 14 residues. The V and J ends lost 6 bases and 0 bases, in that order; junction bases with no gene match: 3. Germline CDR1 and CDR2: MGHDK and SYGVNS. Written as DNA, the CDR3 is TGTGCCAGCAGCCCGGGACAGGTGAACACTGAAGCTTTCTTT. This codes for CASSPGQVNTEAFF.

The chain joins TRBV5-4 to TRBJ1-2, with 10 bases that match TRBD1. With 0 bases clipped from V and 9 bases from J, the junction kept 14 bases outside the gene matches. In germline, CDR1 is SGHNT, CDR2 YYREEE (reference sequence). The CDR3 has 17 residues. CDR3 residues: CASSLGYLGQGFERYTF. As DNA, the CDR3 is TGTGCCAGCAGCTTGGGATATTTGGGACAGGGGTTTGAACGCTACACCTTC. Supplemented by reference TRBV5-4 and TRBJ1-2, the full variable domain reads ETGVTQSPTHLIKTRGQQVTLRCSSQSGHNTVSWYQQALGQGPQFIFQYYREEENGRGNFPPRFSGLQFPNYSSELNVNALELDDSALYLCASSLGYLGQGFERYTFGSGTRLTVV.

The CDR3 nucleotides are TGTGCCAGCAGCAGGACAGGGTCTAACACTGAAGCTTTCTTT. Translating it yields CASSRTGSNTEAFF. The V call is TRBV28, the J call TRBJ1-1; 8 nucleotides agree with TRBD1. V lost 6 bases to trimming and J lost 2 bases; unmatched junction nucleotides: 5. CDR3 length: 14 residues. The germline V gene encodes CDR1 MDHEN and CDR2 SYDVKM.

The CDR3 loop is CASSRQGAGNQPQHF. DNA of the CDR3: TGTGCCAGCAGTCGACAGGGGGCAGGCAATCAGCCCCAGCATTTT. The rearrangement joins TRBV27 to TRBJ1-5, with 10 bases matching TRBD1. The J segment lost 2 bases and the V segment lost 5 bases, leaving 3 bases of the junction unmatched. The CDR3 totals 15 residues. CDR1 is MNHEY, CDR2 SMNVEV, per germline (reference sequence).

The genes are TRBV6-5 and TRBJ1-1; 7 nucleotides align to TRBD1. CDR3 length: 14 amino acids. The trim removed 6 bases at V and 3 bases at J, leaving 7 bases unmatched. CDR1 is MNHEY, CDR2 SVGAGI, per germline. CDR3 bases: TGTGCCAGCAGACGCGACAGGGCCGACACTGAAGCTTTCTTT. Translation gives CASRRDRADTEAFF.

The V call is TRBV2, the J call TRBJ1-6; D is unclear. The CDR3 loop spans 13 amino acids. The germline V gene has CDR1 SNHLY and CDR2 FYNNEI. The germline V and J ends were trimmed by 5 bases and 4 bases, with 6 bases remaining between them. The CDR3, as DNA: TGTGCCAGCAGTCGCGGTTATAATTCACCCCTCCACTTT. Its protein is CASSRGYNSPLHF.

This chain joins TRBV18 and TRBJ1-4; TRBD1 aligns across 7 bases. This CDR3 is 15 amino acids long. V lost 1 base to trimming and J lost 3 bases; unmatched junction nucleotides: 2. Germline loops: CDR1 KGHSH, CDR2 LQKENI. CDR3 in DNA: TGTGCCAGCTCACCACAGGGACAGCCTAATGAAAAACTGTTTTTT. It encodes CASSPQGQPNEKLFF. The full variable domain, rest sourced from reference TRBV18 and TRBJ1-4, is NAGVMQNPRHLVRRRGQEARLRCSPMKGHSHVYWYRQLPEEGLKFMVYLQKENIIDESGMPKERFSAEFPKEGPSILRIQQVVRGDSAAYFCASSPQGQPNEKLFFGSGTQLSVL.

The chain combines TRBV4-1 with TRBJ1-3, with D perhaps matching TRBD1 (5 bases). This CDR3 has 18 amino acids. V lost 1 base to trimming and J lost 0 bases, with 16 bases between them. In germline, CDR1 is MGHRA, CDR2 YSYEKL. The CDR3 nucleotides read TGCGCCAGCAGCCAAGGGGTCTTGCGCAGGGCCTCTGGAAACACCATATATTTT. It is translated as CASSQGVLRRASGNTIYF.

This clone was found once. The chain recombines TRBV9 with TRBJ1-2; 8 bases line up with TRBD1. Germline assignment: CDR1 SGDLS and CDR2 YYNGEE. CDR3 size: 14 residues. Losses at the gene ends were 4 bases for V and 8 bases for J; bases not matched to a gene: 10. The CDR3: CASSPGQGSLGYTF. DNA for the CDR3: TGTGCCAGCAGCCCTGGACAGGGCTCATTAGGCTACACCTTC.

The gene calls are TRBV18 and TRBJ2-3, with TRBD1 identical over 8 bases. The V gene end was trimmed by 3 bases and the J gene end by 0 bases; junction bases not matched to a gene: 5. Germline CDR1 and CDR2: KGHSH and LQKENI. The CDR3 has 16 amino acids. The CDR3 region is CASSPWDRPSTDTQYF. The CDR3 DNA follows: TGTGCCAGCTCACCTTGGGACAGGCCAAGCACAGATACGCAGTATTTT.

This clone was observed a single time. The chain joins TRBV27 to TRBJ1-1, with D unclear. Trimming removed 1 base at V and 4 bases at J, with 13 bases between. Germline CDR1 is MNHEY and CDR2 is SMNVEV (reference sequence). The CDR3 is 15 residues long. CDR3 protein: CASSLFGGKGTEAFF. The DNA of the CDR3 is TGTGCCAGCAGTTTATTTGGAGGGAAAGGCACTGAAGCTTTCTTT.

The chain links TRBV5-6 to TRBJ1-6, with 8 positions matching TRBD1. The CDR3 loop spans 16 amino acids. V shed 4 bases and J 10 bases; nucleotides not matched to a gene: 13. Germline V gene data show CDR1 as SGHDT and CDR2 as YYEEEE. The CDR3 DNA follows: TGTGCCAGCAGCGCACAGGACAGGGTGATTAGCTCACCCCTCCACTTT. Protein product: CASSAQDRVISSPLHF.

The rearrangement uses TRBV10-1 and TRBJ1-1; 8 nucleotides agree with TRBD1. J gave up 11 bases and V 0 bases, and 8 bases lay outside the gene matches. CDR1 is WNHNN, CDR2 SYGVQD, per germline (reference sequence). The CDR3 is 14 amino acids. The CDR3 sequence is CASSESGTGLGAFF. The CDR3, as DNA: TGCGCCAGCAGTGAGTCTGGGACAGGTCTAGGGGCTTTCTTT.

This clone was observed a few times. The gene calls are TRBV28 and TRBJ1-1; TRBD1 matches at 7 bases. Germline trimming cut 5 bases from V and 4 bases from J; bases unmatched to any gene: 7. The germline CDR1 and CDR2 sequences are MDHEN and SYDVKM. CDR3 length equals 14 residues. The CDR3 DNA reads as TGTGCCAGCAGTCACCGAGGGGGCGGCACTGAAGCTTTCTTT. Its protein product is CASSHRGGGTEAFF.

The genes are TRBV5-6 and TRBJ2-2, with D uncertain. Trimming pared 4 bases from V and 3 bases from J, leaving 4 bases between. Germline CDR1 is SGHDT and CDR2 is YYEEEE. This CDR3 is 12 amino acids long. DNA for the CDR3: TGTGCCAGCAGCCCATACACCGGGGAGCTGTTTTTT. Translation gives CASSPYTGELFF.

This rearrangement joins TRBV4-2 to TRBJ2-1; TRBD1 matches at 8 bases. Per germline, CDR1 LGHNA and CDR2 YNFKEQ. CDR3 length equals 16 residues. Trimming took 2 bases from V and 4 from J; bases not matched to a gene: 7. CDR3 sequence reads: CASSQKGQGFYNEQFF. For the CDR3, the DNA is TGTGCCAGCAGCCAAAAAGGACAGGGATTTTACAATGAGCAGTTCTTC.

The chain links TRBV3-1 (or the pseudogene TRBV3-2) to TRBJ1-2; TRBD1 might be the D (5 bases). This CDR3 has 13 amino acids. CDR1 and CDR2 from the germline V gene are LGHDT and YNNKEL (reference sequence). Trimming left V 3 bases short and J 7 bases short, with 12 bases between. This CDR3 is CASSQTDLSGYTF. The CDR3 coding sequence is TGTGCCAGCAGCCAGACAGACCTCTCTGGCTACACCTTC.

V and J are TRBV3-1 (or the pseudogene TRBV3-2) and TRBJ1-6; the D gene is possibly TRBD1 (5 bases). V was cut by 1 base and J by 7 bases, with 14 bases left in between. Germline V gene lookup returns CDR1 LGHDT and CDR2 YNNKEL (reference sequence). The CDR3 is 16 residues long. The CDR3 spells CASSQVRGPGNSPLHF. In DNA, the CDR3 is TGTGCCAGCAGCCAAGTAAGAGGACCAGGGAATTCACCCCTCCACTTT.

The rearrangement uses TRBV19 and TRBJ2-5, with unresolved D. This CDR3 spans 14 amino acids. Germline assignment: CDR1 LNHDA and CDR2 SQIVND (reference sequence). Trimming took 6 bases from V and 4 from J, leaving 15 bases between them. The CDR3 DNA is TGTGCCAGTAGCCCCCTGCTGACAAGAGAGACCCAGTACTTC. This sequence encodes CASSPLLTRETQYF.

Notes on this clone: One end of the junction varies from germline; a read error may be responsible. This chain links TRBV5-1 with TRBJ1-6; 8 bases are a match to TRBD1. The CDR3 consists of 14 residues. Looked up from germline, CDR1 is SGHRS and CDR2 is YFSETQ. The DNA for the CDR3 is TGCGCCAGCAGCTTGGACAGGGGGAATTCCCCCCTCCACTTT. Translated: CASSLDRGNSPLHF.

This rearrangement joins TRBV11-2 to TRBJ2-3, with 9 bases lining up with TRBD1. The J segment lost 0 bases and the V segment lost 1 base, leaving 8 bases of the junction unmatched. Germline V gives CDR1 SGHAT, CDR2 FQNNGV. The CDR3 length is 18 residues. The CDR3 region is CASSLVTGTGLSTDTQYF. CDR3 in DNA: TGTGCCAGCAGCTTAGTAACGGGGACAGGGCTTAGCACAGATACGCAGTATTTT.